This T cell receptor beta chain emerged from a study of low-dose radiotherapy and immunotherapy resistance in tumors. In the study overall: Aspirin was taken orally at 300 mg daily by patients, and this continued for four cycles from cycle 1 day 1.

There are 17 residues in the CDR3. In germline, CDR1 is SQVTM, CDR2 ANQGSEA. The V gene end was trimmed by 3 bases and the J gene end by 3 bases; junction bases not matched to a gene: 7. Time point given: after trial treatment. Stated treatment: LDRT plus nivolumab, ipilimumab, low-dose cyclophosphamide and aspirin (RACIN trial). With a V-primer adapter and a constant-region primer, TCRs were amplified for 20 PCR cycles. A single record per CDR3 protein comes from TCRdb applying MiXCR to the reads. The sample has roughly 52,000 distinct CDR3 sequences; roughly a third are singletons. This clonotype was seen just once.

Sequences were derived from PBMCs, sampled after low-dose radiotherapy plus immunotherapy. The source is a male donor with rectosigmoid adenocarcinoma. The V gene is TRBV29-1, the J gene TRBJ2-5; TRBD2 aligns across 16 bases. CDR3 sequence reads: CSVDGTSGGAEEETQYF. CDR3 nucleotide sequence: TGCAGCGTTGATGGGACTAGCGGGGGGGCGGAGGAAGAGACCCAGTACTTC.